A selection of T cell receptor beta chains follows, all from one sample in a study of blood T cell repertoires in COVID-19. TCRdb keeps only in-frame clones here, not all; method: immunoSEQ multiplex PCR. The profile shows fewer than 350,000 clones, roughly 90% of them singletons. Source material: PBMCs or T cells enriched from blood (not recorded which). Every receptor here comes from a woman younger than 45 who had recovered from COVID-19. Both conserved end residues are part of each CDR3. The order of the fields is J gene, D gene, V gene, clone size, CDR3 DNA, CDR3 protein. D genes are given only for firm matches. Expanded clones get a size class; other rows say once, few or many, or leave the size out.

TRBJ1-1,-,TRBV19,-,TGTGCCAGTAGTATCCGGACAGCACAGAACACTGAAGCTTTCTTT,CASSIRTAQNTEAFF
TRBJ2-2,-,TRBV27,-,TGTGCCAGCACCATGTGGGCAGATTCCGGGGAGCTGTTTTTT,CASTMWADSGELFF
TRBJ1-6,-,TRBV7-3,few,TGTGCCAGCAGCTTAAACTGGTGGGTGGAGGGCCCAAGCTCCTATAATTCACCCCTCCACTTT,CASSLNWWVEGPSSYNSPLHF
TRBJ1-1,-,TRBV28,-,TGTGCCAGCAGCCTCCTCGGGAACACTGAAGCTTTCTTT,CASSLLGNTEAFF
TRBJ2-3,-,TRBV7-8,-,TGTGCCAGCAGCCCAGAGGCTGCCTCTAGCACAGATACGCAGTATTTT,CASSPEAASSTDTQYF
TRBJ1-2,TRBD1,TRBV18,-,TGTGCCAGCTCACCAGGACAGGGGGATACCTATGGCTACACCTTC,CASSPGQGDTYGYTF
TRBJ2-3,-,TRBV30,once,TGTGCCTGGAGCGGTTTTAGCCCCGAGGTCACAGATACGCAGTATTTT,CAWSGFSPEVTDTQYF
TRBJ1-3,TRBD1,TRBV5-4,-,TGTGCCAGCAGCCGACAGGGATCTGGAAACACCATATATTTT,CASSRQGSGNTIYF
TRBJ2-6,TRBD1,TRBV27,-,TGTGCCAGCAGGGGTCGGGACAGCTTGTCTGGGGCCAACGTCCTGACTTTC,CASRGRDSLSGANVLTF
TRBJ2-6,TRBD1,TRBV4-2,-,TGTGCCAGCAGCCAAGGAACAGGGGGTGGCTCTGGGGCCAACGTCCTGACTTTC,CASSQGTGGGSGANVLTF
TRBJ2-7,TRBD2,TRBV4-2,-,TGTGCCAGCAGCCAACCGACTAGCGGGAGGTACGAGCAGTACTTC,CASSQPTSGRYEQYF
TRBJ2-7,TRBD2,TRBV7-2,once,TGTGCCAGCAGCACCTCTAGCGGGGGGCCGAGCTCCTACGAGCAGTACTTC,CASSTSSGGPSSYEQYF
TRBJ1-3,-,TRBV7-8,-,TGTGCCAGCAGCCCCGACACTGGAAACACCATATATTTT,CASSPDTGNTIYF
TRBJ1-1,-,TRBV10-3,-,TGTGCCATCAGAACCACGACAGGCCAAGAGAACACTGAAGCTTTCTTT,CAIRTTTGQENTEAFF
TRBJ1-1,-,TRBV5-4,-,TGTGCCAGCAGGGACGGGACAAAGAACACTGAAGCTTTCTTT,CASRDGTKNTEAFF
TRBJ2-2,-,TRBV13,-,TGTGCCAGCAGCTGGTTGGGAGATAGGTTCGGGGAGCTGTTTTTT,CASSWLGDRFGELFF
TRBJ2-3,-,TRBV5-1,-,TGCGCCAGCAGCTTGGTTAGGGATAGCGAGAGGGGGACAGATACGCAGTATTTT,CASSLVRDSERGTDTQYF
TRBJ2-3,-,TRBV12-3/TRBV12-4,-,TGTGCCAGCAGTTTGAGGGCTGCAGATACGCAGTATTTT,CASSLRAADTQYF
TRBJ1-2,-,TRBV5-6,-,TGTGCCAGCAGCATCTTGACAGGAGCTAACTATGGCTACACCTTC,CASSILTGANYGYTF
TRBJ2-5,-,TRBV28,-,TGTGCCAGCAGTTCGGACAGACAAGAGACCCAGTACTTC,CASSSDRQETQYF
TRBJ2-3,-,TRBV18,once,TGTGCCAGCTCATCTCTTGCTAGCGCCACTAGCACAGATGCGCAGTATTTT,CASSSLASATSTDAQYF
TRBJ1-5,-,TRBV13,-,TGTGCCAGCAGCTTAAGAGCCAGCAATCAGCCCCAGCATTTT,CASSLRASNQPQHF
TRBJ2-5,-,TRBV9,-,TGTGCCAGCAGCGTGGATCCGGGACTTAAAGAGACCCAGTACTTC,CASSVDPGLKETQYF
TRBJ1-1,TRBD1,TRBV7-8,-,TGTGCCAGCAGCACACCGGGACAGGGGGTCCCGAACACTGAAGCTTTCTTT,CASSTPGQGVPNTEAFF
TRBJ1-1,TRBD1,TRBV7-8,once,TGTGCCAGCAGCCCGAAACCGCGGGACAGGGGATATAACACTGAAGCTTTCTTT,CASSPKPRDRGYNTEAFF
TRBJ2-7,-,TRBV19,-,TGTGCCAGTAGTATATCCTCCGGGACATTCTACGAGCAGTACTTC,CASSISSGTFYEQYF
TRBJ2-3,TRBD2,TRBV6-5,-,TGTGCCAGCAGGAACGGGGGGGCCTCAGATACGCAGTATTTT,CASRNGGASDTQYF
TRBJ1-6,TRBD1,TRBV11-2,once,TGTGCCAGCAGTCCAAGTTACGGGACAGAAAATTCACCCCTCCACTTT,CASSPSYGTENSPLHF
TRBJ2-1,TRBD2,TRBV5-1,-,TGCGCCAGCAGCTTGGTGGGCCTAGCGGCCTACAATGAGCAGTTCTTC,CASSLVGLAAYNEQFF
TRBJ2-7,TRBD2,TRBV27,few,TGTGCCAGCAAATTAGCGGGGGGATTCTACGAGCAGTACTTC,CASKLAGGFYEQYF
TRBJ2-7,TRBD2,TRBV6-5,-,TGTGCCAGCAGGCTACTAGCGGGGGCCTACGAGCAGTACTTC,CASRLLAGAYEQYF
TRBJ2-3,TRBD2,TRBV11-3,-,TGTGCCAGCAGCTTACGGTTAGCGGGGGGTGGGGATACGCAGTATTTT,CASSLRLAGGGDTQYF
TRBJ2-7,TRBD1,TRBV4-3,once,TGCGCCAGCAGCCAAGATTGGGACAGGGGGCGTGTCTACGAGCAGTACTTC,CASSQDWDRGRVYEQYF
TRBJ1-2,-,TRBV7-9,-,TGTGCCAGCAGCTATGTGACAGGTGGCTATGGCTACACCTTC,CASSYVTGGYGYTF
TRBJ1-2,TRBD1,TRBV30,few,TGTGCCTGCACGACAGGGCTATATGGCTACACCTTC,CACTTGLYGYTF
TRBJ2-1,TRBD2,TRBV5-1,-,TGCGCCAGCAGCAAACCGGGACTAGCGGGAGACAATGAGCAGTTCTTC,CASSKPGLAGDNEQFF
TRBJ1-1,-,TRBV12-3/TRBV12-4,-,TGTGCCAGCAGTTTTCGAGAGTCTGAAGCTTTCTTT,CASSFRESEAFF
TRBJ1-6,-,TRBV2,-,TGTGCCAGCAGCCTTGGGGAGCTGGACTTCCACTTT,CASSLGELDFHF
TRBJ2-3,-,TRBV10-3,once,TGTGCCATCACCGCTAGAGATCCCACAGATACGCAGTATTTT,CAITARDPTDTQYF
TRBJ2-3,-,TRBV18,-,TGTGCCAGCTCACGGAGCGCAGGGGCGAAGACAGATACGCAGTATTTT,CASSRSAGAKTDTQYF
TRBJ2-1,TRBD1,TRBV28,-,TGTGCCAGCAGCGACTACAGGGGCGATGAGCAGTTCTTC,CASSDYRGDEQFF
TRBJ1-1,TRBD1,TRBV10-3,-,TGTGCCATATCTGCGGGACAGGGGTCCTTGACTGAAGCTTTCTTT,CAISAGQGSLTEAFF
TRBJ2-1,-,TRBV6-2/TRBV6-3,-,TGTGCCAGCAGTTACTCGAGGGGGAATGAGCAGTTCTTC,CASSYSRGNEQFF
TRBJ1-2,-,TRBV30,-,TGTGCCTGGATGGGCAGGAAGGCTCATGGCTACACCTTC,CAWMGRKAHGYTF
TRBJ2-7,-,TRBV28,once,TGTGCCAGCAGTCCCCTTCCACGAACGGGAGAGGCCTACGAGCAGTACTTC,CASSPLPRTGEAYEQYF
TRBJ2-3,-,TRBV15,-,TGTGCCACCAGTAAAGGGACTTCTTGGAACACAGATACGCAGTATTTT,CATSKGTSWNTDTQYF
TRBJ1-5,-,TRBV27,few,TGTGCCAGCCGCCGAGGCATCTCGTCAAATCAGCCCCAGCATTTT,CASRRGISSNQPQHF
TRBJ2-1,-,TRBV29-1,-,TGCAGCGTTGACAGGGCCAACAATGAGCAGTTCTTC,CSVDRANNEQFF
TRBJ2-7,-,TRBV6-4,-,TGTGCCAGCAGTGACCCCAATATGACACTTCGCCTTGTGAACTCCTACGAGCAGTACTTC,CASSDPNMTLRLVNSYEQYF
TRBJ1-5,TRBD1,TRBV9,-,TGTGCCAGCAGCGAACAGGGGTATCAGCCCCAGCATTTT,CASSEQGYQPQHF
TRBJ1-1,-,TRBV19,few,TGTGCCAGTATTGCGGGGTACACTGAAGCTTTCTTT,CASIAGYTEAFF
TRBJ2-1,TRBD1,TRBV7-7,-,TGTGCTAGCAGCCGGAACAGGGGCCACGAGCAGTTCTTC,CASSRNRGHEQFF
TRBJ1-2,-,TRBV28,-,TGTGCCAGCAGGCTAGGACAGACTAACTATGGCTACACCTTC,CASRLGQTNYGYTF